This T cell receptor (beta chain) comes out of a study of blood T cell repertoires in COVID-19. Study-wide background: Acute and convalescent COVID-19 specimens originated in the United States, Italy and Spain. T cells, B-cell-depleted T cells, or PBMCs provided the cDNA or gDNA that served as material.

Generated by immunoSEQ multiplex PCR, the TCRdb table keeps only in-frame clones and is missing some. Here the sample spans 150,000 to 200,000 clones, approximately 84% being singletons. Germline V lookup: CDR1 KGHSH, CDR2 LQKENI. V was clipped by 4 bases and J by 10 bases; unmatched bases: 18. This CDR3 is 18 amino acids long. The chain has TRBV18 and TRBJ1-6; 8 bases line up with TRBD1. The sample comprised peripheral blood. The receptor was isolated from a woman at least 80 years old with acute or convalescent COVID-19. This chain's CDR3 is CASSRGGAGGSLESPLHF. Here the CDR3 DNA reads TGTGCCAGCTCACGTGGTGGCGCAGGGGGCTCTCTGGAATCACCCCTCCACTTT. Using reference TRBV18 and TRBJ1-6 for the parts outside the CDR3, the full variable domain is NAGVMQNPRHLVRRRGQEARLRCSPMKGHSHVYWYRQLPEEGLKFMVYLQKENIIDESGMPKERFSAEFPKEGPSILRIQQVVRGDSAAYFCASSRGGAGGSLESPLHFGNGTRLTVT.